These T cell receptor beta chains were read from a single sample in a study of blood T cell repertoires in COVID-19. Profiled with immunoSEQ multiplex PCR; TCRdb holds only in-frame clones, not every one. There are 55,000 to 80,000 clones in the sample; about 76% occur only once, and roughly 4.8% lies in the top ten. Sequenced: peripheral blood. Every receptor here comes from a human donor in a cohort sampled during active COVID-19. The CDR3 runs from the conserved cysteine through the conserved F or W. Fields, in order: CDR3 protein, CDR3 DNA, clone size, D gene, V gene, J gene. A D gene is named only where the DNA matches it firmly. Clone sizes are given selectively: once, few, many, or a class where the clone is expanded.

CDR3 protein: CASMKTGGHTEAFF
CDR3 DNA: TGTGCCAGCATGAAGACAGGGGGTCACACTGAAGCTTTCTTT
clone size: NA
D gene: TRBD1
V gene: TRBV6-5
J gene: TRBJ1-1

CDR3 protein: CASSYVGGGEETQYF
CDR3 DNA: TGTGCCAGCAGTTATGTCGGGGGGGGAGAGGAGACCCAGTACTTC
clone size: NA
D gene: TRBD2
V gene: TRBV6-6
J gene: TRBJ2-5

CDR3 protein: CASNLRSTGELFF
CDR3 DNA: TGTGCCAGTAACCTTAGGAGCACCGGGGAGCTGTTTTTT
clone size: few
D gene: NA
V gene: TRBV19
J gene: TRBJ2-2

CDR3 protein: CAISEIAQNYGYTF
CDR3 DNA: TGTGCCATCAGTGAAATTGCCCAGAACTATGGCTACACCTTC
clone size: NA
D gene: NA
V gene: TRBV10-3
J gene: TRBJ1-2

CDR3 protein: CASSSTDRGIWF
CDR3 DNA: TGTGCCAGCAGTTCAACCGACAGGGGAATATGGTTT
clone size: NA
D gene: TRBD1
V gene: TRBV28
J gene: TRBJ1-1

CDR3 protein: CASSRRPFDGGAYEQYF
CDR3 DNA: TGTGCCAGCAGTCGACGCCCTTTTGACGGGGGGGCCTACGAGCAGTACTTC
clone size: NA
D gene: TRBD2
V gene: TRBV6-6
J gene: TRBJ2-7

CDR3 protein: CAWSLDRVGWPQHF
CDR3 DNA: TGTGCCTGGAGTCTGGACAGGGTGGGTTGGCCCCAGCATTTT
clone size: NA
D gene: TRBD1
V gene: TRBV30
J gene: TRBJ1-5

CDR3 protein: CASSPRDSNTGELFF
CDR3 DNA: TGTGCCAGCAGTCCCCGGGACTCCAACACCGGGGAGCTGTTTTTT
clone size: NA
D gene: NA
V gene: TRBV7-3
J gene: TRBJ2-2

CDR3 protein: CASSLGLGDEQFF
CDR3 DNA: TGTGCCAGCAGCTTAGGACTCGGCGATGAGCAGTTCTTC
clone size: NA
D gene: NA
V gene: TRBV7-2
J gene: TRBJ2-1

CDR3 protein: CASSKGTGYNSPLHF
CDR3 DNA: TGTGCCAGCAGCAAGGGGACAGGGTATAATTCACCCCTCCACTTT
clone size: NA
D gene: TRBD1
V gene: TRBV5-5
J gene: TRBJ1-6

CDR3 protein: CASSLGTGQQNEKLFF
CDR3 DNA: TGTGCCAGCAGCCTCGGAACGGGACAGCAGAATGAAAAACTGTTTTTT
clone size: few
D gene: TRBD1
V gene: TRBV5-8
J gene: TRBJ1-4

CDR3 protein: CASSTQGAVTEAFF
CDR3 DNA: TGTGCCAGTAGTACACAGGGGGCGGTCACTGAAGCTTTCTTT
clone size: NA
D gene: TRBD1
V gene: TRBV19
J gene: TRBJ1-1

CDR3 protein: CASSSQGRDEQFF
CDR3 DNA: TGTGCCAGCAGCTCTCAGGGGAGGGATGAGCAGTTCTTC
clone size: few
D gene: NA
V gene: TRBV7-3
J gene: TRBJ2-1

CDR3 protein: CASSQAQGAGELFF
CDR3 DNA: TGTGCCAGCAGCCAAGCCCAGGGCGCCGGGGAGCTGTTTTTT
clone size: NA
D gene: NA
V gene: TRBV3-1/TRBV3-2
J gene: TRBJ2-2

CDR3 protein: CASSIDRTSGGNEQFF
CDR3 DNA: TGTGCCAGTAGTATAGATCGGACTAGCGGGGGCAATGAGCAGTTCTTC
clone size: NA
D gene: TRBD2
V gene: TRBV19
J gene: TRBJ2-1

CDR3 protein: CASSLPRASGTDTQYF
CDR3 DNA: TGTGCCAGCAGCTTACCTAGGGCTAGCGGCACAGATACGCAGTATTTT
clone size: once
D gene: NA
V gene: TRBV7-9
J gene: TRBJ2-3

CDR3 protein: CASSLEVDRRWYNEQFF
CDR3 DNA: TGTGCCAGCAGCTTAGAGGTTGACAGGCGGTGGTACAATGAGCAGTTCTTC
clone size: NA
D gene: NA
V gene: TRBV11-3
J gene: TRBJ2-1

CDR3 protein: CASRRGHGSEKLFF
CDR3 DNA: TGTGCCAGTCGACGGGGACATGGGAGTGAAAAACTGTTTTTT
clone size: NA
D gene: NA
V gene: TRBV19
J gene: TRBJ1-4

CDR3 protein: CASSRVQGAMSSGANVLTF
CDR3 DNA: TGCGCCAGCAGCCGAGTACAGGGGGCTATGAGCTCTGGGGCCAACGTCCTGACTTTC
clone size: NA
D gene: TRBD1
V gene: TRBV4-1
J gene: TRBJ2-6

CDR3 protein: CASTPTRNSGNTIYF
CDR3 DNA: TGTGCCAGTACCCCAACGAGGAACTCTGGAAACACCATATATTTT
clone size: once
D gene: NA
V gene: TRBV19
J gene: TRBJ1-3

CDR3 protein: CASSTGINQPQHF
CDR3 DNA: TGTGCCAGCAGCACAGGGATCAATCAGCCCCAGCATTTT
clone size: few
D gene: NA
V gene: TRBV28
J gene: TRBJ1-5

CDR3 protein: CSSRIGNTIYF
CDR3 DNA: TGCAGCTCTAGAATTGGAAACACCATATATTTT
clone size: NA
D gene: NA
V gene: TRBV29-1
J gene: TRBJ1-3

CDR3 protein: CASSPGSLPNEKLFF
CDR3 DNA: TGTGCCAGCAGCCCAGGCTCGCTGCCCAATGAAAAACTGTTTTTT
clone size: NA
D gene: NA
V gene: TRBV5-4
J gene: TRBJ1-4

CDR3 protein: CASRTGGGLGAFF
CDR3 DNA: TGTGCCAGCAGGACAGGGGGCGGTTTGGGAGCTTTCTTT
clone size: few
D gene: TRBD1
V gene: TRBV6-5
J gene: TRBJ1-1

CDR3 protein: CAWSRNAGLAGVEQYF
CDR3 DNA: TGTGCCTGGAGTAGAAACGCGGGACTAGCGGGGGTCGAGCAGTACTTC
clone size: few
D gene: TRBD2
V gene: TRBV30
J gene: TRBJ2-7

CDR3 protein: CASRNEGADSEQFF
CDR3 DNA: TGTGCCAGCAGGAATGAGGGGGCCGATTCAGAGCAGTTCTTC
clone size: NA
D gene: TRBD1
V gene: TRBV7-9
J gene: TRBJ2-1

CDR3 protein: CASARRGGGTDTQYF
CDR3 DNA: TGTGCCAGCGCTCGGCGGGGGGGCGGAACAGATACGCAGTATTTT
clone size: NA
D gene: TRBD2
V gene: TRBV6-5
J gene: TRBJ2-3

CDR3 protein: CASSRRRGRVNTGELFF
CDR3 DNA: TGTGCCAGCAGCCGCCGGCGGGGCAGGGTGAACACCGGGGAGCTGTTTTTT
clone size: few
D gene: NA
V gene: TRBV7-8
J gene: TRBJ2-2

CDR3 protein: CASSQESGYNEQFF
CDR3 DNA: TGTGCCAGCAGCCAAGAATCGGGGTACAATGAGCAGTTCTTC
clone size: NA
D gene: NA
V gene: TRBV4-2
J gene: TRBJ2-1

CDR3 protein: CAWANTDTQYF
CDR3 DNA: TGTGCCTGGGCTAACACAGATACGCAGTATTTT
clone size: NA
D gene: NA
V gene: TRBV30
J gene: TRBJ2-3

CDR3 protein: CASSPKTELKGEKLFF
CDR3 DNA: TGTGCCAGCTCACCCAAGACAGAACTCAAAGGTGAAAAACTGTTTTTT
clone size: NA
D gene: NA
V gene: TRBV18
J gene: TRBJ1-4

CDR3 protein: CASSLRTGEKLFF
CDR3 DNA: TGCGCCAGCAGCCTTCGGACAGGGGAAAAACTGTTTTTT
clone size: NA
D gene: TRBD1
V gene: TRBV4-1
J gene: TRBJ1-4

CDR3 protein: CASSTGAKNIQYF
CDR3 DNA: TGTGCCAGCAGTACTGGAGCCAAAAACATTCAGTACTTC
clone size: NA
D gene: NA
V gene: TRBV2
J gene: TRBJ2-4

CDR3 protein: CASTREGTDTQYF
CDR3 DNA: TGTGCCAGCACCCGGGAAGGCACAGATACGCAGTATTTT
clone size: NA
D gene: NA
V gene: TRBV2
J gene: TRBJ2-3

CDR3 protein: CASNTDGGQGGYGYTF
CDR3 DNA: TGTGCCAGCAACACAGACGGGGGACAGGGGGGCTATGGCTACACCTTC
clone size: few
D gene: TRBD1
V gene: TRBV2
J gene: TRBJ1-2